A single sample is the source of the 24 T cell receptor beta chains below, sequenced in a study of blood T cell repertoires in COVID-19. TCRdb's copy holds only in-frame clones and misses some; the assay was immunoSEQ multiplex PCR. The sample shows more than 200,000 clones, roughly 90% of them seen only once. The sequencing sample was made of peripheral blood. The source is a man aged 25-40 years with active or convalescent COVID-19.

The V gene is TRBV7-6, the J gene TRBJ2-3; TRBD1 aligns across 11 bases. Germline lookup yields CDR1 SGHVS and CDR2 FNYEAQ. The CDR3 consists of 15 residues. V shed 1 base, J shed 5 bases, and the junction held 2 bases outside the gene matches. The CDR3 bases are TGTGCCAGCAGCTTAGGGACAGGGGGCGGAGATACGCAGTATTTT. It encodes CASSLGTGGGDTQYF.

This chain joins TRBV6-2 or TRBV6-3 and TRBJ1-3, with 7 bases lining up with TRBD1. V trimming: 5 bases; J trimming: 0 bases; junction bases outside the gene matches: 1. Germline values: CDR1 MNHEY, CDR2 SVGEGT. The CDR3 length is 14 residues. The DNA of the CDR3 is TGTGCCAGCAGTGGGACAGTCTCTGGAAACACCATATATTTT. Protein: CASSGTVSGNTIYF.

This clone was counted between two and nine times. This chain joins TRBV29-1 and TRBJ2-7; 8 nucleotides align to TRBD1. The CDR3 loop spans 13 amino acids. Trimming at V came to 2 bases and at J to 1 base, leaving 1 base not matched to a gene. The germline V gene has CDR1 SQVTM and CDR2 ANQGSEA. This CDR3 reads CSVERTGSYEQYF. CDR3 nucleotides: TGCAGCGTTGAAAGGACAGGGTCCTACGAGCAGTACTTC.

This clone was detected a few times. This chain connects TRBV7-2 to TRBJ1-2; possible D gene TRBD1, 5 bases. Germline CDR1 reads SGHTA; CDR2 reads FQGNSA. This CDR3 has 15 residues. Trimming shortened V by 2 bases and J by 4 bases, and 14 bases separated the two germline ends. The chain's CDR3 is CASSLSAGQGYGYTF. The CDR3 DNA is TGTGCCAGCAGCTTAAGCGCAGGGCAGGGCTATGGCTACACCTTC.

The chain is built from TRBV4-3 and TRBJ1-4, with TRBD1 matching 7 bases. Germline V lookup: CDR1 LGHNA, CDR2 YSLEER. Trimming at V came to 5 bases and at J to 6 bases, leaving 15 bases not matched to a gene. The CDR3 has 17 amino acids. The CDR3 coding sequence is TGCGCCAGCAGCGCAGACGTTGGAGACAGGGCTTATGAAAAACTGTTTTTT. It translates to CASSADVGDRAYEKLFF.

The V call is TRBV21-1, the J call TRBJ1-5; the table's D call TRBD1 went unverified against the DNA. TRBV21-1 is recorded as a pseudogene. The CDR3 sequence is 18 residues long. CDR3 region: CASSKGGGQGHSNQPQHF. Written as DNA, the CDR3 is TGTGCCAGCAGCAAAGGGGGGGGACAGGGGCATAGCAATCAGCCCCAGCATTTT.

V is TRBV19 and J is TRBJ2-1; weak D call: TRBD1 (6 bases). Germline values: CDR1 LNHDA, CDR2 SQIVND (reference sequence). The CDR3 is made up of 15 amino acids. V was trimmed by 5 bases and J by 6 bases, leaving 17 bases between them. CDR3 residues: CASSLITGQLNEQFF. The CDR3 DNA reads TGTGCCAGTAGTTTAATTACGGGACAACTCAATGAGCAGTTCTTC.

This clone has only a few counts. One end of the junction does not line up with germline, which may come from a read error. The CDR3 sequence: CASRTGTGVSYGQYF. CDR3 bases: TGTGCCAGCAGAACCGGGACAGGGGTTTCGTACGGGCAGTACTTC. This chain joins TRBV2 and TRBJ2-7, with TRBD1 matching over 10 bases. CDR1 is SNHLY, CDR2 FYNNEI, per germline. The CDR3 length is 15 residues. The variable domain in full, with the rest retrieved from reference TRBV2 and TRBJ2-7, is EPEVTQTPSHQVTQMGQEVILRCVPISNHLYFYWYRQILGQKVEFLVSFYNNEISEKSEIFDDQFSVERPDGSNFTLKIRSTKLEDSAMYFCASRTGTGVSYGQYFGPGTRLTVT.

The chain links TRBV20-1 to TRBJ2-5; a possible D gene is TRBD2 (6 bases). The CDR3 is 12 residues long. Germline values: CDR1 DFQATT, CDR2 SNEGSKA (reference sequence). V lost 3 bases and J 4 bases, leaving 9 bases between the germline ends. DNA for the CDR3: TGCAGTGCTAGTTCGCGGGGAGAGACCCAGTACTTC. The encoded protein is CSASSRGETQYF.

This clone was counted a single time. This chain's CDR3 is CASSQGRYGYTF. CDR3 DNA sequence: TGTGCCAGCAGCCAAGGCCGGTACGGCTACACCTTC. The V gene is TRBV3-1 (or the pseudogene TRBV3-2), the J gene TRBJ1-2; the D is unclear. The CDR3 has 12 residues. V was shortened by 1 base and J by 8 bases, with 8 bases between the two germline ends. The germline CDR1 and CDR2 sequences are LGHDT and YNNKEL (reference sequence).

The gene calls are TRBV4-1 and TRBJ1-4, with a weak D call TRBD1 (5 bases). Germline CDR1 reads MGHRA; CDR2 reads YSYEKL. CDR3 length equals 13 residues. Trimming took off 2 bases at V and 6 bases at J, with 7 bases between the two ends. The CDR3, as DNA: TGCGCCAGCAGCCAATGGGGCGATGAAAAACTGTTTTTT. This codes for CASSQWGDEKLFF.

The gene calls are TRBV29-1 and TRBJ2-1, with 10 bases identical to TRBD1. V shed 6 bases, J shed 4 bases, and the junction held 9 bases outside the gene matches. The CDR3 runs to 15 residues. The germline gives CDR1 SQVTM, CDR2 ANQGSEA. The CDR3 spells CSVVGTGAPYNEQFF. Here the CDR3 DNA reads TGCAGCGTCGTAGGGACAGGGGCCCCATACAATGAGCAGTTCTTC.

The CDR3 loop reads CASRPTSGGAVGEQFF. For the CDR3, the DNA is TGTGCCAGCAGACCCACGAGCGGGGGGGCCGTGGGTGAGCAGTTCTTC. V gene TRBV11-2 combines with J gene TRBJ2-1; 10 bases line up with TRBD2. CDR3 length: 16 residues. V was clipped by 6 bases and J by 9 bases; unmatched bases: 14. Germline lookup yields CDR1 SGHAT and CDR2 FQNNGV.

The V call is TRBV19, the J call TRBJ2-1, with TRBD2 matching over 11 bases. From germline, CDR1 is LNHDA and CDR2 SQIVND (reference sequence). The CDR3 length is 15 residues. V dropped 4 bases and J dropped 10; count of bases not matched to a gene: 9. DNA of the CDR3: TGTGCCAGTAGTAGACTAGCGGGGTCGCAGGAGGAGCAGTTCTTC. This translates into CASSRLAGSQEEQFF.

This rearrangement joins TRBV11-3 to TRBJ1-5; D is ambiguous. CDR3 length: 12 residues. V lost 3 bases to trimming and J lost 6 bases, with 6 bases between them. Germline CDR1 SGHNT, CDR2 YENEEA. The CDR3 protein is CASSFDSQPQHF. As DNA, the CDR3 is TGTGCCAGCAGCTTTGATAGTCAGCCCCAGCATTTT. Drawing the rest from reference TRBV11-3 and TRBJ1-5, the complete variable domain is EAGVVQSPRYKIIEKKQPVAFWCNPISGHNTLYWYLQNLGQGPELLIRYENEEAVDDSQLPKDRFSAERLKGVDSTLKIQPAELGDSAVYLCASSFDSQPQHFGDGTRLSIL.

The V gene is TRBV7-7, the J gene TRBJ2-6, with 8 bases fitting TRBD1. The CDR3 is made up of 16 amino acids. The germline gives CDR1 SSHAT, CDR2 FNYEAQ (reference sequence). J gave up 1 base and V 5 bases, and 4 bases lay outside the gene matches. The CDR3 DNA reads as TGTGCCAGCAGCCAGGGGGCAGGGTCTGGGGCCAACGTCCTGACTTTC. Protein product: CASSQGAGSGANVLTF.

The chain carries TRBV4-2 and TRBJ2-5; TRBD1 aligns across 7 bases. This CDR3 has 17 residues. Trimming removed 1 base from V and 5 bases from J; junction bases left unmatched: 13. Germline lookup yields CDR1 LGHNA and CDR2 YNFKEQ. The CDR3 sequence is CASSQGQGQLLLETQYF. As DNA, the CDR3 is TGTGCCAGCAGCCAAGGCCAGGGACAGCTGTTATTGGAGACCCAGTACTTC.

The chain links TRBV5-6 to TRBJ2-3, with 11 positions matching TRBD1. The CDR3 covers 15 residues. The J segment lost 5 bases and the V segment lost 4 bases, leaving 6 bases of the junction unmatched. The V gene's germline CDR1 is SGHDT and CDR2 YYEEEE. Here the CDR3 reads CASSLGQGGLDTQYF. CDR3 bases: TGTGCCAGCAGCCTGGGACAGGGGGGTTTAGATACGCAGTATTTT.

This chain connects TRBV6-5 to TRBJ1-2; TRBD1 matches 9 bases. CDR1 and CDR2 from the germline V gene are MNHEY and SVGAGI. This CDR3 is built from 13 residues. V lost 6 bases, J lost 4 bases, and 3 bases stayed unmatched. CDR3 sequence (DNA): TGTGCCAGCAGAGGGACAGGGCCCTATGGCTACACCTTC. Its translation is CASRGTGPYGYTF.

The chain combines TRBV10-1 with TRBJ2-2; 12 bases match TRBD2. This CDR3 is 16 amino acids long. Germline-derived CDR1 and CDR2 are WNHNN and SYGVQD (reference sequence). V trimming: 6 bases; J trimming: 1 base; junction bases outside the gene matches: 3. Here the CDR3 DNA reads TGCGCCAGCAGCGTGGGACTAGCGGGGAACACCGGGGAGCTGTTTTTT. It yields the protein CASSVGLAGNTGELFF.

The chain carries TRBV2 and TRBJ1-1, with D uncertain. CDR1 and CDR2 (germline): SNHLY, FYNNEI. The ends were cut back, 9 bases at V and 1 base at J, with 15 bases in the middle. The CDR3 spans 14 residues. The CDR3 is CASGRWGENTEAFF. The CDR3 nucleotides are TGTGCCAGTGGCCGGTGGGGAGAGAACACTGAAGCTTTCTTT.

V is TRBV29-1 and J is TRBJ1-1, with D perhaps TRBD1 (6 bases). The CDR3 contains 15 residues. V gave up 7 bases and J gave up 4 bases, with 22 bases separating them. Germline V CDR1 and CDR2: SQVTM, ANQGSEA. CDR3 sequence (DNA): TGCAGCGCCACGACAATTGGGGGGGCGACCACTGAAGCTTTCTTT. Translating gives CSATTIGGATTEAFF.

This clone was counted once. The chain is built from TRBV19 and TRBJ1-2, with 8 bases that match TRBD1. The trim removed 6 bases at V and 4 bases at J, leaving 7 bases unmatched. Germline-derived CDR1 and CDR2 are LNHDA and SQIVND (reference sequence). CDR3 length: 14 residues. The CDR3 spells CASSPDRDVYGYTF. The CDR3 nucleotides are TGTGCCAGTAGCCCGGACAGGGACGTCTATGGCTACACCTTC.

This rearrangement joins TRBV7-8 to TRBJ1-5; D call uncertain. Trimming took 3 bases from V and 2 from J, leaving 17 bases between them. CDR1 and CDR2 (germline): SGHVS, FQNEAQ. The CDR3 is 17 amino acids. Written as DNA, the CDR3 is TGTGCCAGCAGCTTCTCTTCGGGATTTAAGCGCAATCAGCCCCAGCATTTT. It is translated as CASSFSSGFKRNQPQHF.